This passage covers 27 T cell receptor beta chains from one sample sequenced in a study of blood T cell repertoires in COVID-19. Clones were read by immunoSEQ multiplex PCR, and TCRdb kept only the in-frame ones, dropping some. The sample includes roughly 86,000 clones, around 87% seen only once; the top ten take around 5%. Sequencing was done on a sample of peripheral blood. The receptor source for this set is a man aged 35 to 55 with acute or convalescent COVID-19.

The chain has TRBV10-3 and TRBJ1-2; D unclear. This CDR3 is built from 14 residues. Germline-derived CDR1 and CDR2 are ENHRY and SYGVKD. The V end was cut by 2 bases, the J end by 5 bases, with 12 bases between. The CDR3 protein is CAISERSGDYGYTF. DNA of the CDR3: TGTGCCATCAGTGAGAGGTCCGGGGATTATGGCTACACCTTC.

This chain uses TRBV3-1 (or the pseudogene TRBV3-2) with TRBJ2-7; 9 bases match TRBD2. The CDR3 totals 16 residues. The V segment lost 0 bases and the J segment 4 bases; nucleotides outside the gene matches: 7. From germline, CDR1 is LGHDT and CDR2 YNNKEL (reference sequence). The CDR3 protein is CASSQDLAAGGYEQYF. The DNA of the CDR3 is TGTGCCAGCAGCCAAGATTTGGCAGCGGGGGGTTACGAGCAGTACTTC.

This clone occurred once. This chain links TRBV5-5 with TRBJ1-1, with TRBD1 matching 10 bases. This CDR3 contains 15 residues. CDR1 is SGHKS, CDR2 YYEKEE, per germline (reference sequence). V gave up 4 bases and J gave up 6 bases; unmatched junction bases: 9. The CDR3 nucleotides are TGTGCCAGCAGCCCACGGGACAGGGGTAACGCTGAAGCTTTCTTT. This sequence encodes CASSPRDRGNAEAFF.

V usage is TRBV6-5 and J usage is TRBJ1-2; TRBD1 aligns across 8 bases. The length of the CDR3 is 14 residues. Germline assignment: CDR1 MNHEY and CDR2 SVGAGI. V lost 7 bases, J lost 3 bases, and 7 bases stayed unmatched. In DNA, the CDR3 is TGTGCCAGCAAAATGGACAGGGCTCACTATGGCTACACCTTC. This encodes CASKMDRAHYGYTF.

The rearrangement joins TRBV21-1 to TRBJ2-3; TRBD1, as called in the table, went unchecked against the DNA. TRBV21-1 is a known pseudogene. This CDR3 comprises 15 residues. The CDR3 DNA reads TGTGCCAGCAGCGGTCGGACAGTGGGCACAGATACGCAGTATTTT. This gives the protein CASSGRTVGTDTQYF.

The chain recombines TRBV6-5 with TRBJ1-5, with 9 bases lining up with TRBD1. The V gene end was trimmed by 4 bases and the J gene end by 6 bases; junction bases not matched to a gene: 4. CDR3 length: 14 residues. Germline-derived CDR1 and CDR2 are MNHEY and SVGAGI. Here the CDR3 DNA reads TGTGCCAGCAGTTTGGACAGGGGCCGTCAGCCCCAGCATTTT. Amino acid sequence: CASSLDRGRQPQHF.

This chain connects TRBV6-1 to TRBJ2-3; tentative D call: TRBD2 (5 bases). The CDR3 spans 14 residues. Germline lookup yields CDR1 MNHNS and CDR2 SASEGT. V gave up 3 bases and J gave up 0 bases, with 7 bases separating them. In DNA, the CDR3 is TGTGCCAGCAGTGACGGGGTCAGCACAGATACGCAGTATTTT. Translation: CASSDGVSTDTQYF.

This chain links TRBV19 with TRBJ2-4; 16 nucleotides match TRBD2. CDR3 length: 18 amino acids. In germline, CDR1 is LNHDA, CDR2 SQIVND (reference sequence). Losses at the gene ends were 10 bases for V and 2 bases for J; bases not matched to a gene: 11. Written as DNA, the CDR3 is TGTGCCACAGCGGCCGGGACTAGCGGGAGGGCCTCCAAAAACATTCAGTACTTC. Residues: CATAAGTSGRASKNIQYF.

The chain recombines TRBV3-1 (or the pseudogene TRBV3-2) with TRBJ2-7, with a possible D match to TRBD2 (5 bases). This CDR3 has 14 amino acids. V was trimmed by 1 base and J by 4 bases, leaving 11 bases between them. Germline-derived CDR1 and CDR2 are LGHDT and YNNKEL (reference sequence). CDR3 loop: CASSQVSGSYEQYF. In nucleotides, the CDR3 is TGTGCCAGCAGCCAAGTTTCGGGGTCATACGAGCAGTACTTC.

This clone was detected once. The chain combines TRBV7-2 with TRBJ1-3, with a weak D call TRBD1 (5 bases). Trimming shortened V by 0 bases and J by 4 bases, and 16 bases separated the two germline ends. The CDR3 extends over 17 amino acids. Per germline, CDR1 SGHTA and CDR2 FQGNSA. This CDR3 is CASSLARQPILGNTIYF. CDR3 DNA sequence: TGTGCCAGCAGCTTAGCGAGACAGCCGATATTAGGAAACACCATATATTTT.

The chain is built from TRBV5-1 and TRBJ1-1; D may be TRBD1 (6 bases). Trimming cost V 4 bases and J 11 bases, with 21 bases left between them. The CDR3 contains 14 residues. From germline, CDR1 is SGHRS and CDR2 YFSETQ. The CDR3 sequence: CASSIEKQGTRAFF. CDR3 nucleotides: TGCGCCAGCAGCATAGAAAAACAGGGAACACGCGCTTTCTTT.

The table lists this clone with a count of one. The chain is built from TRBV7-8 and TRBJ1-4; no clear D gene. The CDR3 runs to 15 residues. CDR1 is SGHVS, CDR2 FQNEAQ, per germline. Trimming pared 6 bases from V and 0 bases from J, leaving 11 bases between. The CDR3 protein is CASRIDFSTNEKLFF. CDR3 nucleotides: TGTGCCAGCAGGATTGACTTTTCAACTAATGAAAAACTGTTTTTT.

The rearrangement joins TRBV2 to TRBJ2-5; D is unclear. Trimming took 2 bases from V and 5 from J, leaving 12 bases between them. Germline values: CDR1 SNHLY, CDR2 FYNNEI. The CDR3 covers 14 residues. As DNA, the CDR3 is TGTGCCAGCAGTGAATATGGGTACGGGGAGACCCAGTACTTC. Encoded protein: CASSEYGYGETQYF.

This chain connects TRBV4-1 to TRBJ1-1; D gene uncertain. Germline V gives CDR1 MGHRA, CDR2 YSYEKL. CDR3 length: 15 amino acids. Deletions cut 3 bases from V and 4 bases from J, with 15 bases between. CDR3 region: CASSQRRAAGTEAFF. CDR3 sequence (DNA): TGCGCCAGCAGCCAGAGGAGGGCGGCGGGCACTGAAGCTTTCTTT.

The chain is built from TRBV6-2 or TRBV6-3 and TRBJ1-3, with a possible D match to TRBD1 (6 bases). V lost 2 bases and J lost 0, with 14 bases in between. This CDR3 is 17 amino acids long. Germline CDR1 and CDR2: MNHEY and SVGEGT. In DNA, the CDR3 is TGTGCCAGCAGTTACGGGACCACAGGGAGCTCTGGAAACACCATATATTTT. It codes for CASSYGTTGSSGNTIYF.

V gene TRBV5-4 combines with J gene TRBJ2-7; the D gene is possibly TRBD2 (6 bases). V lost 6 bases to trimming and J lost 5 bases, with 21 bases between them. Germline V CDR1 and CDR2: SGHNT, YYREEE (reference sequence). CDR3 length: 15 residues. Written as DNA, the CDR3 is TGTGCCAGCACCACTGGGGGAGGCGGAATCGACGAGCAGTACTTC. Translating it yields CASTTGGGGIDEQYF.

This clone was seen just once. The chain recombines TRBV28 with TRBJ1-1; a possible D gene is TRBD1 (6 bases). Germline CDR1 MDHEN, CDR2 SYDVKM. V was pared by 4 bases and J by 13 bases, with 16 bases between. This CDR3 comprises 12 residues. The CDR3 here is CASSSIPGTIFF. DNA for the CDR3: TGTGCCAGCAGTTCCATCCCCGGGACAATTTTCTTT.

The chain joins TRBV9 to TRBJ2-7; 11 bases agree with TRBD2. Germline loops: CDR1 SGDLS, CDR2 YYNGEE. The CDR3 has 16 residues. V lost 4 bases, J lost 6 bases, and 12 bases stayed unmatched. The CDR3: CASSIGPGLAEGEQYF. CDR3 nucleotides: TGTGCCAGCAGCATCGGCCCGGGACTAGCGGAGGGCGAGCAGTACTTC.

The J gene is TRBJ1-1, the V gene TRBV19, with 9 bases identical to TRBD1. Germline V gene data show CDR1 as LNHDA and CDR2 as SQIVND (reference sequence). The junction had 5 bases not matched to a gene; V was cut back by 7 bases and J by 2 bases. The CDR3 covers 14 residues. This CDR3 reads CASIWTGANTEAFF. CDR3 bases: TGTGCCAGTATTTGGACAGGGGCTAACACTGAAGCTTTCTTT.

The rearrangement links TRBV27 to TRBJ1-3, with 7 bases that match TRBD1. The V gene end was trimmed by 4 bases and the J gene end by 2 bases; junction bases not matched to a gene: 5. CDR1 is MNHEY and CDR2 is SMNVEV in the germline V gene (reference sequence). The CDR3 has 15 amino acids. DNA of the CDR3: TGTGCCAGCAGTTCATACAGGGGCCCTGGAAACACCATATATTTT. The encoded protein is CASSSYRGPGNTIYF.

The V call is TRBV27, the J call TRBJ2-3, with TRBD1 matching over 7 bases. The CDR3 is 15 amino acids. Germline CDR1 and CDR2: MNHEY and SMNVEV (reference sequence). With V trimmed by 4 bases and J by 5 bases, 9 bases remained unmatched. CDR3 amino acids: CASSWAGGPGDTQYF. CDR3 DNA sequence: TGTGCCAGCAGTTGGGCAGGGGGACCGGGAGATACGCAGTATTTT.

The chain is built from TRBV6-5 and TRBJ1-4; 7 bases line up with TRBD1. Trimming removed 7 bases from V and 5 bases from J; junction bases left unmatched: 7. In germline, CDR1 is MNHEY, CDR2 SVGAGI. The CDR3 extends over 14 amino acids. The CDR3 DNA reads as TGTGCCAGCACCCCGGGACAGACGAATGAAAAACTGTTTTTT. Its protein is CASTPGQTNEKLFF.

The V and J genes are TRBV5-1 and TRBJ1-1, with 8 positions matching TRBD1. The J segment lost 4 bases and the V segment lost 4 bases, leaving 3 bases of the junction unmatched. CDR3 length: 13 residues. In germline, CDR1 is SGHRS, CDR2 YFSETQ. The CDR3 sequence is CASSTGQGTEAFF. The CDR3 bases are TGCGCCAGCAGCACCGGACAGGGCACTGAAGCTTTCTTT.

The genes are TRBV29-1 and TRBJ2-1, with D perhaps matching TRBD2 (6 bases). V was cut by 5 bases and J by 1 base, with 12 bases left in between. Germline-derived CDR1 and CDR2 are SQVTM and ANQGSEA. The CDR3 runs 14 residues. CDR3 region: CSVLPEGSYNEQFF. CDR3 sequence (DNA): TGCAGCGTTCTCCCGGAGGGTTCCTACAATGAGCAGTTCTTC.

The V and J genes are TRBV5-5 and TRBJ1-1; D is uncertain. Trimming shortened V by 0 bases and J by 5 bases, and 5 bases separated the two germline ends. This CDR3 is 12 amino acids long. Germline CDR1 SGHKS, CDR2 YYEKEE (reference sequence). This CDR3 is CASSLGYTEAFF. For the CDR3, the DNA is TGTGCCAGCAGCTTGGGTTATACTGAAGCTTTCTTT.

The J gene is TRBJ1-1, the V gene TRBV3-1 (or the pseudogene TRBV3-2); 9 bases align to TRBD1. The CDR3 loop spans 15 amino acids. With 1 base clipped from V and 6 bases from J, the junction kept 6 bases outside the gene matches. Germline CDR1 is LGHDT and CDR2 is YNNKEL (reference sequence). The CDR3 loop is CASSQARDRAPEAFF. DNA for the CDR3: TGTGCCAGCAGCCAAGCGAGGGACAGGGCCCCTGAAGCTTTCTTT.

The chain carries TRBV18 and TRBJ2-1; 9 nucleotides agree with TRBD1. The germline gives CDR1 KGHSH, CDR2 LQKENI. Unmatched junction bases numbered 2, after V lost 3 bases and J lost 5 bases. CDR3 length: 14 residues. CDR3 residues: CASSPTGGNNEQFF. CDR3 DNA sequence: TGTGCCAGCTCACCGACAGGGGGGAACAATGAGCAGTTCTTC.